Below are 18 T cell receptor beta chains sequenced from a single sample in a study of tumor and adjacent non-tumor tissue in lung cancer. TCRbeta libraries were built with three rounds of nested PCR, modified from ARM-PCR. TCRdb fed the multiplex PCR reads into MiXCR, producing one record per CDR3 protein. The sample consists of roughly 120,000 distinct CDR3 sequences, around 82% of them appearing once. RNA was extracted from bulk tissue without any cell sorting. Material for sequencing was lung tumor tissue. The receptor source for this set is a man between 65 and 85 years old with non-small cell lung cancer.

This clonotype was seen a single time. A read error may produce the germline difference seen at one junction end. This sequence joins TRBV20-1 and TRBJ2-3, with 10 bases identical to TRBD2. The CDR3 length is 14 residues. CDR1 and CDR2 from the germline V gene are DFQATT and SNEGSKA (reference sequence). The CDR3 is CSTSTSGEADAKYF. The CDR3 DNA reads TGCAGTACTAGTACTAGCGGGGAGGCAGATGCGAAGTATTTT.

This clonotype was found a few times. This may arise from a read error, as a much more abundant clone is one base away. The chain combines TRBV28 with TRBJ2-5, with D tentatively TRBD2 (5 bases). This CDR3 is built from 12 residues. Trimming pared 2 bases from V and 10 bases from J, leaving 11 bases between. Germline-derived CDR1 and CDR2 are MDHEN and SYDVKM. In DNA form, the CDR3 reads TGTGCCAGCAGTTTAAGGAGGCTGATCCAGTACTTC. Protein: CASSLRRLIQYF.

This clonotype was detected only a few times. One end of the junction varies from germline; a read error may be responsible. V usage is TRBV12-3 or TRBV12-4 and J usage is TRBJ2-7; 13 nucleotides agree with TRBD2. The CDR3 has 16 residues. CDR3 DNA: TGTGCCAGCAAAAGGACTAGCGGGAGCCTAGTCCACGAACAGTACTTC. It specifies CASKRTSGSLVHEQYF.

The gene calls are TRBV12-3 or TRBV12-4 and TRBJ1-1; D gene unclear. This CDR3 contains 10 residues. V shed 6 bases and J shed 10 bases, with 9 bases lying between them. The CDR3 region has the DNA TGTGCCAGCAGAGGGAATGGAGCTTTCTTT. Its translation: CASRGNGAFF.

The chain carries TRBV12-3 or TRBV12-4 and TRBJ1-5; D is uncertain. V gave up 10 bases and J gave up 4 bases, with 11 bases separating them. This CDR3 is 12 amino acids long. Here the CDR3 reads CANSLANQPQHF. The CDR3 coding sequence is TGTGCCAATAGTTTAGCTAATCAGCCCCAGCATTTT.

The chain joins TRBV6-2 or TRBV6-3 to TRBJ2-1, with 11 bases that match TRBD2. The assigned J gene may be wrong: the sequence end matches TRBJ2-7 better. Germline CDR1 reads MNHEY; CDR2 reads SVGEGT. The CDR3 extends over 19 amino acids. CDR3 amino acids: CASRLGGTSGYSSYNEQYF. Written as DNA, the CDR3 is TGTGCCAGCAGATTAGGGGGGACTAGCGGTTATAGCTCCTACAATGAGCAGTACTTC.

The CDR3 is CASSLHLRDWSYYNEQFF. The CDR3 bases are TGTGCCAGCAGCTTACATTTGCGTGACTGGTCCTACTACAATGAGCAGTTCTTC. The chain combines TRBV11-2 with TRBJ2-1; D uncertain. Germline V gives CDR1 SGHAT, CDR2 FQNNGV. The CDR3 length is 18 residues. Trimming took 2 bases from V and 3 from J, leaving 20 bases between them.

For this clonotype: This clone may be a read error of a much larger clone one base away. The chain carries TRBV11-2 and TRBJ2-7; no reliable D call. V lost 10 bases to trimming and J lost 2 bases, with 12 bases between them. The germline CDR1 and CDR2 sequences are SGHAT and FQNNGV. CDR3 length: 12 amino acids. The CDR3 loop reads CATSPDAYEQYF. In DNA form, the CDR3 reads TGTGCCACCAGTCCGGATGCCTACGAGCAGTACTTC.

A few counts support this clonotype. A much larger clone lies one base from this, so it may be a read error. V and J are TRBV5-1 and TRBJ2-3, with a tentative D call TRBD2 (7 bases). The CDR3 length is 14 residues. The germline V and J ends were trimmed by 4 bases and 8 bases, with 17 bases remaining between them. Per germline, CDR1 SGHRS and CDR2 YFSETQ. Written as DNA, the CDR3 is TGCGCCAGCAGCGCTTTGCGGGGGCGAGGTACGCAGTATTTT. Its protein product is CASSALRGRGTQYF.

Turning to this clonotype: A junction end diverges from the germline sequence, so it may reflect a read error. V gene TRBV20-1 combines with J gene TRBJ2-1; 9 bases are a match to TRBD2. The length of the CDR3 is 17 residues. Germline-derived CDR1 and CDR2 are DFQATT and SNEGSKA (reference sequence). The CDR3 DNA reads as TGCGGTGCTAGAGATCCCAGCGGGGGGCCCGGTTGGGATGAGCAGTCCTTC. Encoded protein: CGARDPSGGPGWDEQSF.

This clonotype was seen a few times. The genes are TRBV11-3 and TRBJ2-7; no clear D gene. Germline values: CDR1 SGHNT, CDR2 YENEEA. The V end lost 1 base, the J end lost 3 bases, and 13 bases lay between the germline ends. The CDR3 is 15 amino acids. This CDR3 is CASSLGGDTSYEQYF. CDR3 nucleotides: TGTGCCAGCAGCTTAGGTGGCGATACAAGCTACGAGCAGTACTTC.

Regarding this clonotype: The CDR3 ends on some other residue instead of the conserved phenylalanine or tryptophan, so this is likely a read error. This rearrangement joins TRBV20-1 to TRBJ1-1; D remains unclear. This CDR3 has 16 residues. The V gene lost 1 base and the J gene lost 2 bases, with 17 bases spanning the gap. Per germline, CDR1 DFQATT and CDR2 SNEGSKA (reference sequence). CDR3 sequence: CSARGVGMAENTEAFV. The CDR3 nucleotides are TGCAGTGCTAGAGGAGTTGGGATGGCTGAAAACACTGAAGCTTTCGTT.

Turning to this clonotype: A read error is likely, as this CDR3 ends without the conserved phenylalanine or tryptophan. The chain employs TRBV28 and TRBJ2-7; 9 nucleotides line up with TRBD1. Germline CDR1 and CDR2: MDHEN and SYDVKM. The CDR3 is 12 residues long. For the CDR3, the DNA is TGTGCCATCCGGACAGGGGCCTACGAACAGTACTTA. Its translation is CAIRTGAYEQYL.

About this clonotype itself: Since a much larger clone is just one base distant, this may be a read error. This CDR3 is missing its conserved last phenylalanine or tryptophan, likely due to a read error. This chain joins TRBV20-1 and TRBJ1-2, with TRBD1 identical over 10 bases. The CDR3 length is 13 residues. CDR1 is DFQATT, CDR2 SNEGSKA, per germline (reference sequence). V was pared by 6 bases and J by 7 bases, with 8 bases of the junction left unmatched. The CDR3 DNA reads TGCAGTGCCAAGACAGGGGGCTCGGCTGGCTACACCTCC. Protein sequence: CSAKTGGSAGYTS.

This clonotype was detected once. The germline gene is not matched at one end of the junction; a read error may be the cause. The chain is built from TRBV6-6 and TRBJ2-7; either TRBD1 or TRBD2 may supply D (5 bases each). The CDR3 consists of 16 residues. Germline CDR1 MNHNY, CDR2 SVGAGI (reference sequence). This chain's CDR3 is CTSSGTGTGFFYEQYF. CDR3 DNA: TGTACCAGCAGTGGGACCGGGACCGGATTCTTCTACGAGCAGTACTTC.

As to this clonotype: Being one base from a much bigger clone, this may be a read error. J is TRBJ2-7 and V is TRBV20-1, with D tentatively TRBD1 or TRBD2 (5 bases each). This CDR3 is 13 amino acids long. Per germline, CDR1 DFQATT and CDR2 SNEGSKA (reference sequence). With 0 bases removed from V and 10 bases from J, the gap between germline ends came to 16 bases. CDR3 sequence: CSARDLTVGDQYF. CDR3 DNA sequence: TGCAGTGCTAGAGACCTGACCGTGGGGGACCAGTACTTC.

In regard to this clonotype: At one end, the junction sequence differs from germline, possibly due to a read error. V usage is TRBV4-3 and J usage is TRBJ2-3; D not resolved. The CDR3 extends over 12 amino acids. Germline V lookup: CDR1 LGHNA, CDR2 YSLEER. CDR3 residues: CPSSSRTDTQCF. CDR3 nucleotide sequence: TGCCCCAGCAGCTCTCGAACAGATACGCAGTGTTTT.

This clonotype was seen only a few times. This sequence may be a read error, since a much larger clone differs from it by one base. The chain uses TRBV28 and TRBJ2-7, with 9 bases matching TRBD1. This CDR3 has 12 amino acids. CDR1 is MDHEN and CDR2 is SYDVKM in the germline V gene. The CDR3 sequence is CTIRTGAYEQYF. The CDR3 DNA reads as TGTACCATCCGGACAGGGGCCTACGAGCAGTACTTC.